Listed below are T cell receptor beta chains from one sample, sequenced in a study of molecular identifiers for immune sequencing clone quantification. TCRdb re-called the PCR reads with MiXCR, one entry per CDR3 protein. The repertoire holds hundreds of thousands of distinct CDR3 sequences, with 24% as singletons. The sample consisted of naive CD8+ T cells from blood, with Jurkat cell RNA spiked in. The source of these receptors is a human donor in good health. Some libraries in this study had Jurkat cell RNA spiked in. The CDR3 runs from the conserved cysteine through the conserved F or W. D genes are given only for firm matches. The size field is filled for only some rows; it gives once, few, many or a size class.

d_call	v_call	j_call	clone_size	cdr3_aa	cdr3_nt
.	TRBV4-3	TRBJ2-7	.	CANSPSRGGSGSEQYF	TGCGCCAACAGCCCGTCGCGGGGCGGATCAGGGAGCGAGCAGTACTTC
TRBD2	TRBV11-2	TRBJ2-3	once	CASRWTSGRPATQYF	TGTGCCAGCCGCTGGACTAGCGGCCGCCCCGCTACGCAGTATTTT
.	TRBV3-1	TRBJ2-2	.	CAGSQAWGATGELFF	TGTGCCGGCAGCCAAGCATGGGGGGCGACCGGGGAGCTGTTTTTT
.	TRBV6-5	TRBJ2-7	few	CASSYNPARLQGLSYEQYF	TGTGCCAGCAGTTACAATCCCGCTAGACTACAGGGACTCTCCTACGAGCAGTACTTC
.	TRBV7-9	TRBJ2-4	many	CASSVGAKNIQYF	TGTGCCAGCAGCGTTGGGGCCAAAAACATTCAGTACTTC
TRBD2	TRBV27	TRBJ2-3	.	CASSLYNGLAFQYF	TGTGCCAGCAGTTTATATAACGGACTAGCGTTTCAGTATTTT
.	TRBV27	TRBJ2-7	many	CASSYQGGGSEQYF	TGTGCCAGCAGTTACCAGGGGGGAGGATCCGAGCAGTACTTC
.	TRBV11-2	TRBJ1-4	few	CASSLNENEKLFF	TGTGCCAGCAGCTTAAATGAGAATGAAAAACTGTTTTTT
TRBD1	TRBV5-1	TRBJ2-4	many	CASSSRQGASIQYF	TGCGCCAGCAGCTCTAGACAGGGGGCTAGCATTCAGTACTTC
TRBD1	TRBV7-9	TRBJ1-3	few	CASSFRDRGLASSGNTIYF	TGTGCCAGCAGCTTCCGGGACAGGGGGCTTGCCAGCTCTGGAAACACCATATATTTT
.	TRBV19	TRBJ2-1	.	CASSLKETPYNEQFF	TGTGCCAGTAGTTTAAAAGAGACTCCCTACAATGAGCAGTTCTTC
.	TRBV11-2	TRBJ2-5	many	CASSPGGGFGETQYF	TGTGCCAGCAGCCCCGGAGGGGGGTTCGGAGAGACCCAGTACTTC
.	TRBV5-1	TRBJ2-5	.	CASSSDRGVETQYF	TGCGCCAGCAGCTCGGACAGAGGTGTGGAGACCCAGTACTTC
.	TRBV6-5	TRBJ2-7	few	CASSYFNLGRTYEQYF	TGTGCCAGCAGTTACTTCAACTTGGGACGGACCTACGAGCAGTACTTC
TRBD1	TRBV14	TRBJ2-1	many	CASSQETGTRDEQFF	TGTGCCAGCAGCCAGGAGACAGGGACAAGGGATGAGCAGTTCTTC
TRBD2	TRBV28	TRBJ2-7	.	CASRRSRRGGYEQYF	TGTGCCAGCAGACGGTCTCGCCGGGGGGGCTACGAGCAGTACTTC
.	TRBV27	TRBJ1-5	few	CASSLSGTSNQPQHF	TGTGCCAGCAGTTTATCCGGGACAAGTAATCAGCCCCAGCATTTT
TRBD1	TRBV27	TRBJ2-5	.	CASSLMGQGYGERTQYF	TGTGCCAGCAGTCTCATGGGACAGGGATACGGGGAGAGGACCCAGTACTTC
.	TRBV2	TRBJ2-3	many	CASSEARPGDKDTQYF	TGTGCCAGCAGTGAAGCGCGTCCTGGAGACAAAGATACGCAGTATTTT
TRBD1	TRBV30	TRBJ2-7	.	CAWSVGRQGYEQYF	TGTGCCTGGAGTGTCGGTCGACAGGGGTACGAGCAGTACTTC
.	TRBV4-1	TRBJ1-3	.	CASSQLSPGPGDTIYF	TGCGCCAGCAGCCAACTATCTCCGGGACCCGGGGACACCATATATTTT
TRBD1	TRBV7-6	TRBJ1-5	few	CASSPNRGGNQPQHF	TGTGCCAGCAGCCCGAACAGGGGAGGCAATCAGCCCCAGCATTTT
TRBD2	TRBV30	TRBJ2-5	few	CAWSVSLLGTSGGAETQYF	TGTGCCTGGAGTGTCTCCTTATTAGGGACTAGTGGGGGAGCAGAGACCCAGTACTTC
TRBD1	TRBV30	TRBJ2-7	.	CAWSVGGPYEQYF	TGTGCCTGGAGTGTAGGGGGCCCCTACGAGCAGTACTTC
.	TRBV5-4	TRBJ2-3	many	CASSTSRTTTDTQYF	TGTGCCAGCAGCACCTCCCGGACCACAACAGATACGCAGTATTTT
.	TRBV25-1	TRBJ1-1	few	CASSGIDTGLTEAFF	TGTGCCAGCAGTGGGATCGACACGGGGTTAACTGAAGCTTTCTTT
TRBD1	TRBV10-3	TRBJ2-3	.	CAIWPGQLSDTQYF	TGTGCCATTTGGCCGGGACAGTTGTCAGATACGCAGTATTTT
TRBD2	TRBV28	TRBJ2-2	many	CASREVTGELFF	TGTGCCAGCCGGGAGGTCACCGGGGAGCTGTTTTTT